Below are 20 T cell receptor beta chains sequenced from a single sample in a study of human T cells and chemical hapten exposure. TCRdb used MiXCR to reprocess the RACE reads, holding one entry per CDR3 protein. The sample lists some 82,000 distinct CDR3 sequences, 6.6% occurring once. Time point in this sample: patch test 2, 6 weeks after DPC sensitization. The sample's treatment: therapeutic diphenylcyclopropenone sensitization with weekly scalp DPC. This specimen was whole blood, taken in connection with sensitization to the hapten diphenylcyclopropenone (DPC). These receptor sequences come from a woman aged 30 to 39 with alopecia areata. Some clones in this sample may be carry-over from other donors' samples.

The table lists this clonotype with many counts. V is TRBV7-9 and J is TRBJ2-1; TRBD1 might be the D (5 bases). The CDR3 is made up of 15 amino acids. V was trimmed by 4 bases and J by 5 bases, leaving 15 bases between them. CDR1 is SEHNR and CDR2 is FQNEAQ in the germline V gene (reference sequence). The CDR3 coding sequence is TGTGCCAGCAGCTCTGGGCAGGGTAGGAACAATGAGCAGTTCTTC. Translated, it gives CASSSGQGRNNEQFF.

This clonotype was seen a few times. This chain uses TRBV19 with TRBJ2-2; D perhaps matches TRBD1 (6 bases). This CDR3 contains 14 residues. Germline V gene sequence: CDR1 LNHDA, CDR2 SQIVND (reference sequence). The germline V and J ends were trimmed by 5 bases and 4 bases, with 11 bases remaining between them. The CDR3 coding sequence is TGTGCCAGTAGTTTGGGGGCGAGCACCGGGGAGCTGTTTTTT. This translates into CASSLGASTGELFF.

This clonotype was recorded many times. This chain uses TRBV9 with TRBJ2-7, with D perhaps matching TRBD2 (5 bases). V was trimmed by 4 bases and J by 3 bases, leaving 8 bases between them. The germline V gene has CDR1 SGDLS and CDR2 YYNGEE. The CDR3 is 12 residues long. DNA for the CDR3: TGTGCCAGCAGCCCGGGGAGCTACGAGCAGTACTTC. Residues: CASSPGSYEQYF. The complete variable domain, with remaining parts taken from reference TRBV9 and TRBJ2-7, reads DSGVTQTPKHLITATGQRVTLRCSPRSGDLSVYWYQQSLDQGLQFLIQYYNGEERAKGNILERFSAQQFPDLHSELNLSSLELGDSALYFCASSPGSYEQYFGPGTRLTVT.

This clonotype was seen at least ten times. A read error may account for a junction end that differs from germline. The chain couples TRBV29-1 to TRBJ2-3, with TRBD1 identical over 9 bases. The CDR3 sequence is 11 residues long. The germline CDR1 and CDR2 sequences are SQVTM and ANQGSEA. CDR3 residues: CSVVGWDRAFF. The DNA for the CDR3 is TGCAGCGTTGTCGGCTGGGACAGGGCCTTTTTT.

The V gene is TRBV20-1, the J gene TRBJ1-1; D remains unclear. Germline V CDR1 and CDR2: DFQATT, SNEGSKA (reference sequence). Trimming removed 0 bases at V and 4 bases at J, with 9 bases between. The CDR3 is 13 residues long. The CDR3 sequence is CSARESALTEAFF. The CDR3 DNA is TGCAGTGCTAGAGAATCGGCGCTCACTGAAGCTTTCTTT.

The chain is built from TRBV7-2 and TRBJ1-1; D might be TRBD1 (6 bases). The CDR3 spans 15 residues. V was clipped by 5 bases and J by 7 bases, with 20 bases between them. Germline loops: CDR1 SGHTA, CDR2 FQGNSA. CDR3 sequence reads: CASSQTRTGTYEAFF. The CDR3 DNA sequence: TGTGCCAGCAGCCAAACACGAACCGGGACATATGAAGCTTTCTTT.

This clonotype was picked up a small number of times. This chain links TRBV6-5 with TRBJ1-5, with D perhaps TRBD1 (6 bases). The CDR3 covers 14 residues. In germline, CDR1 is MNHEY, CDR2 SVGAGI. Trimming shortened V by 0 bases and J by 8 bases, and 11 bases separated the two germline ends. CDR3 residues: CASSYSIKGEPQHF. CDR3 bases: TGTGCCAGCAGTTACTCGATCAAGGGGGAGCCCCAGCATTTT.

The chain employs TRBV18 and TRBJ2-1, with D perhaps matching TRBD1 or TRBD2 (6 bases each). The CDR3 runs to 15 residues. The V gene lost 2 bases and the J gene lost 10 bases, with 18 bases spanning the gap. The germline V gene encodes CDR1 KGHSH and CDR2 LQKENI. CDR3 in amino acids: CASSPMGQTAGEQFF. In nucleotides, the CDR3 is TGTGCCAGCTCACCAATGGGACAAACGGCGGGGGAGCAGTTCTTC.

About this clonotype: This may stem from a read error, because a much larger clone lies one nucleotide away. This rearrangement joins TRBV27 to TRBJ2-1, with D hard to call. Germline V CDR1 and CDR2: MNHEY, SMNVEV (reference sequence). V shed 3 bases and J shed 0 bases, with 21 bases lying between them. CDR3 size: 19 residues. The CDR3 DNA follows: TGTGCCAGCAGTTTTTCCAATCGTCCGTCCCGTAGCTCCTACAATGAGCAGTTCTTC. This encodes CASSFSNRPSRSSYNEQFF.

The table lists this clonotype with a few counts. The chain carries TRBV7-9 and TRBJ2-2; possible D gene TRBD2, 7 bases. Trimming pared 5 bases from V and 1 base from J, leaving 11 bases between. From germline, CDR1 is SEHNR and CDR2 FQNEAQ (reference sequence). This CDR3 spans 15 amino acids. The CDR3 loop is CASSGRGQNTGELFF. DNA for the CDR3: TGTGCCAGCAGCGGGAGGGGACAGAACACCGGGGAGCTGTTTTTT.

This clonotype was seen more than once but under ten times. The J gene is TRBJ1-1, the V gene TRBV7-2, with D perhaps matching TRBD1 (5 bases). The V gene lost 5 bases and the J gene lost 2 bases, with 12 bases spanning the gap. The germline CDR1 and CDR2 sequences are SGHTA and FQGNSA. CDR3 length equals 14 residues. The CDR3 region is CASSGTGRNTEAFF. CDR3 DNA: TGTGCCAGCAGCGGAACGGGACGTAACACTGAAGCTTTCTTT.

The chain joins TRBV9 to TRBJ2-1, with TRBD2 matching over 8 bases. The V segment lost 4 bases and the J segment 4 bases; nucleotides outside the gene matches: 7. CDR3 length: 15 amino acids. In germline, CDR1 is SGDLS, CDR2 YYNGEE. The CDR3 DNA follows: TGTGCCAGCAGCACCCGGACTAGCTTATACAATGAGCAGTTCTTC. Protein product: CASSTRTSLYNEQFF.

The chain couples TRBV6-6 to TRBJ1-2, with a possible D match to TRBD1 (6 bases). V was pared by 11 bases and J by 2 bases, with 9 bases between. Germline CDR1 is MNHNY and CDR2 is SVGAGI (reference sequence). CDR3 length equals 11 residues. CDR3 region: CAGQGNYGYTF. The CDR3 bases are TGTGCCGGGCAGGGGAACTATGGCTACACCTTC.

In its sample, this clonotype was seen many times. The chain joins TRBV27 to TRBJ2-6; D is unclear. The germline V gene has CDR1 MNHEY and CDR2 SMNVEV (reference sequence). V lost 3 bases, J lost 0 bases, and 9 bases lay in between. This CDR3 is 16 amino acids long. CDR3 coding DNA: TGTGCCAGCAGTTTCCGACAACCCTCTGGGGCCAACGTCCTGACTTTC. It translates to CASSFRQPSGANVLTF.

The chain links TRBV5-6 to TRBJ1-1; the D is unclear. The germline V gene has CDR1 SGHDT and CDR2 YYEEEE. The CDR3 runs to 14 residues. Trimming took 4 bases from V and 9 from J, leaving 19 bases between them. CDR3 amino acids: CASSPVSLGEQAFF. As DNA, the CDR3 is TGTGCCAGCAGCCCCGTCTCGCTGGGCGAACAAGCTTTCTTT.

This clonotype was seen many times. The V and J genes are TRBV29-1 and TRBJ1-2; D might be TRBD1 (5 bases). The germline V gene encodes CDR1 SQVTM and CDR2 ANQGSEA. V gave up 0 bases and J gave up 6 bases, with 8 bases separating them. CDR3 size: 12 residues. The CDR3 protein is CSVEDRADGYTF. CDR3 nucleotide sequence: TGCAGCGTTGAAGACAGGGCCGATGGCTACACCTTC.

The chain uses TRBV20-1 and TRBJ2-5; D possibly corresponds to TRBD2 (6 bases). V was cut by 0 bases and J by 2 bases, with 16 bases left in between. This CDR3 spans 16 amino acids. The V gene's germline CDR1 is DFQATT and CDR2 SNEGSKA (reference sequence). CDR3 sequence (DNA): TGCAGTGCTAGAGACGGGGAAGCAGGAGGGCAAGAGACCCAGTACTTC. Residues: CSARDGEAGGQETQYF.

Here the CDR3 DNA reads TGTGCCAGCAGGATCACAGGGGAATTGACTCAGCCCCAGCATTTT. Translated, it gives CASRITGELTQPQHF. The rearrangement links TRBV2 to TRBJ1-5, with 7 bases fitting TRBD1. After removal of 6 bases from V and 6 bases from J, the junction contained 11 bases not matched to a gene. The CDR3 is 15 amino acids. In germline, CDR1 is SNHLY, CDR2 FYNNEI.

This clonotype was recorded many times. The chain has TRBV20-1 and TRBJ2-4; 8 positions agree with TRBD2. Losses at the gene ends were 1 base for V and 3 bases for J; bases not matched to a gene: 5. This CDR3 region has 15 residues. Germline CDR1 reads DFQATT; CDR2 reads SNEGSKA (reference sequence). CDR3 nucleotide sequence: TGCAGTGCTAGAGCCGGAGGGACTAGCAAAAACATTCAGTACTTC. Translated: CSARAGGTSKNIQYF.

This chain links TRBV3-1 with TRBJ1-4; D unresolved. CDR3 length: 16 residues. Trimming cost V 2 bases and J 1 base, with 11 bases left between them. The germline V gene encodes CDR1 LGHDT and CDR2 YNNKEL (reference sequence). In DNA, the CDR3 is TGTGCCAGCAGCCAACGAGCGGGCGGAACTAATGAAAAACTGTTTTTT. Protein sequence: CASSQRAGGTNEKLFF.